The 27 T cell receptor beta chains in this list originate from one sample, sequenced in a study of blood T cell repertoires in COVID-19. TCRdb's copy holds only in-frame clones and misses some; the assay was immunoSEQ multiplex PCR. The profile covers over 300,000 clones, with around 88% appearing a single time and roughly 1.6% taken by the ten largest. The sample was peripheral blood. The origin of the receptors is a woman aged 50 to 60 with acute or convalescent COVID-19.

This chain's CDR3 is CASKLGQGVTYEQYF. In DNA form, the CDR3 reads TGTGCCAGCAAACTAGGACAGGGTGTGACCTACGAGCAGTACTTC. V usage is TRBV2 and J usage is TRBJ2-7, with 8 bases that match TRBD1. The germline gives CDR1 SNHLY, CDR2 FYNNEI. The CDR3 runs to 15 residues. Germline trimming cut 7 bases from V and 2 bases from J; bases unmatched to any gene: 10.

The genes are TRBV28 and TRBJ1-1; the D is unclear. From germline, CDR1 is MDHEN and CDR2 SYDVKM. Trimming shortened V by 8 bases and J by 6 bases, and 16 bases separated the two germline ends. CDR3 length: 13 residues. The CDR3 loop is CASQAGAASEAFF. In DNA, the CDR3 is TGTGCCAGCCAGGCTGGCGCCGCGTCTGAAGCTTTCTTT.

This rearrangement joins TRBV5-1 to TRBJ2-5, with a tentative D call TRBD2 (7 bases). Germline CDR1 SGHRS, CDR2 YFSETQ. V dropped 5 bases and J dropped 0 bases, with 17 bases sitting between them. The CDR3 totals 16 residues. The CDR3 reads CASRRGGGPNQETQYF. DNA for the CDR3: TGCGCCAGCAGACGGGGCGGGGGCCCCAACCAAGAGACCCAGTACTTC.

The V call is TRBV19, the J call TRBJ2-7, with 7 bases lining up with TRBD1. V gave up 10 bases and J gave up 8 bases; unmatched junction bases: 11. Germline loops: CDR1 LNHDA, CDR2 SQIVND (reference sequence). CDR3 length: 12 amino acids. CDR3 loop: CATGGDIGKQYF. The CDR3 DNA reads TGTGCCACAGGGGGTGATATCGGCAAGCAGTACTTC. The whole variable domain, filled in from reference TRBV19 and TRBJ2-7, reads DGGITQSPKYLFRKEGQNVTLSCEQNLNHDAMYWYRQDPGQGLRLIYYSQIVNDFQKGDIAEGYSVSREKKESFPLTVTSAQKNPTAFYLCATGGDIGKQYFGPGTRLTVT.

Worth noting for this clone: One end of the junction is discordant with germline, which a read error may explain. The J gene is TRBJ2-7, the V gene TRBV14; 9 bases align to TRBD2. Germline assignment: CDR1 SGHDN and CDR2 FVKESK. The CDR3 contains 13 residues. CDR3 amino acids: CASSQDLASGVTF. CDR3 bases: TGTGCCAGCAGCCAAGATCTGGCTAGCGGGGTTACTTTC.

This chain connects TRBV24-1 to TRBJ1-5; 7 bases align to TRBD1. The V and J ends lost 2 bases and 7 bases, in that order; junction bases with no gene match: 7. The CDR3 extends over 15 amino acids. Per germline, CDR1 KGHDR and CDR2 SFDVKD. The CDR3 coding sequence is TGTGCCACCAGTGATTCGAGACAGGGCAGCCAGCCCCAGCATTTT. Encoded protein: CATSDSRQGSQPQHF.

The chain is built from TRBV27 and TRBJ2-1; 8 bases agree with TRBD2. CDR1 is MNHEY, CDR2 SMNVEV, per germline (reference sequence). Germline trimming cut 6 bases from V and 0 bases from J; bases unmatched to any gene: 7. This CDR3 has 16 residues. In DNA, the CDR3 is TGTGCCAGCAGACGCCCCCTAGCGGGCTCCTACAATGAGCAGTTCTTC. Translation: CASRRPLAGSYNEQFF.

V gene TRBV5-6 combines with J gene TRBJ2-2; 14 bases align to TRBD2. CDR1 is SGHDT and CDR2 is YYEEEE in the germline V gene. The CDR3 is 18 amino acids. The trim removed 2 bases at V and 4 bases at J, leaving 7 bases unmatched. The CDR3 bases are TGTGCCAGCAGCTTAGGAGGACTAGCGGGAGGTACCACCGGGGAGCTGTTTTTT. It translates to CASSLGGLAGGTTGELFF.

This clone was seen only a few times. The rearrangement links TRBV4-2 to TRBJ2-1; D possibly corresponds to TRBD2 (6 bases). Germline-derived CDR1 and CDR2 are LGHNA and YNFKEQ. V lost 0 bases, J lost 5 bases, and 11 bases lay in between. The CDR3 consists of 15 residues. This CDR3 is CASSQEPGVNNEQFF. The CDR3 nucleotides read TGTGCCAGCAGCCAAGAGCCGGGAGTGAACAATGAGCAGTTCTTC.

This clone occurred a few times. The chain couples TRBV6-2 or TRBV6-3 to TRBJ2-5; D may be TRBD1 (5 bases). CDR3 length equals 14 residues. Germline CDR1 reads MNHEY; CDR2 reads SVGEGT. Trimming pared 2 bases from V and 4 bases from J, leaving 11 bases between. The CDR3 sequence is CASSYPRQGETQYF. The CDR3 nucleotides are TGTGCCAGCAGTTACCCGAGGCAGGGAGAGACCCAGTACTTC.

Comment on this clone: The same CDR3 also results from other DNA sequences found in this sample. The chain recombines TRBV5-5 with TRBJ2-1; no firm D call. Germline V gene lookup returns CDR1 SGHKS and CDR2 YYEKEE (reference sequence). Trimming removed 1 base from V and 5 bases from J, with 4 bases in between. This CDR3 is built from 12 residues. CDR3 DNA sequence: TGTGCCAGCAGCTTGACGGACAATGAGCAGTTCTTC. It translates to CASSLTDNEQFF.

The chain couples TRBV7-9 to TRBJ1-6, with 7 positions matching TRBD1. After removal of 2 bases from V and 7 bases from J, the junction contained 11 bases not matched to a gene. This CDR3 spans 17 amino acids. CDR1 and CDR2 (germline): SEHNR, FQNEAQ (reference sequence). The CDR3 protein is CASSLPQSRGRNSPLHF. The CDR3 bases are TGTGCCAGCAGCTTACCACAGTCGAGGGGGCGCAATTCACCCCTCCACTTT.

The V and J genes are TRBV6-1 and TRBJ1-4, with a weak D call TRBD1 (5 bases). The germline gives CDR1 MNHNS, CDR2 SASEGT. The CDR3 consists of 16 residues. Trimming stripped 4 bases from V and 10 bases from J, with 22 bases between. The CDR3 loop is CASSAGSLVLIGKLFF. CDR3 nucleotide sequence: TGTGCCAGCAGTGCAGGGTCGCTTGTGTTAATTGGAAAACTGTTTTTT.

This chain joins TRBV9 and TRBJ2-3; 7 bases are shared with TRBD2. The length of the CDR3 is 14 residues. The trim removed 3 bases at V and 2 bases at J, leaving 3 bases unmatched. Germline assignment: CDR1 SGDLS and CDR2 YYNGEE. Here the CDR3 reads CASSGDYPTDTQYF. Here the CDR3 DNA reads TGTGCCAGCAGCGGGGACTATCCCACAGATACGCAGTATTTT.

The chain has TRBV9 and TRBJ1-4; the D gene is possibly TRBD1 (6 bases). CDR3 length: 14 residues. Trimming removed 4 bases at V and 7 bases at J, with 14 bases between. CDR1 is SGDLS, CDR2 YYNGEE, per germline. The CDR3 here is CASSPGDESEKLFF. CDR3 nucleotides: TGTGCCAGCAGCCCAGGGGACGAAAGTGAAAAACTGTTTTTT.

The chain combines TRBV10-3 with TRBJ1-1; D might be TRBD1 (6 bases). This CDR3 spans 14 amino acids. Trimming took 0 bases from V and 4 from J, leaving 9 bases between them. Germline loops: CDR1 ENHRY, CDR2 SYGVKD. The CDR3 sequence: CAISESQGSTEAFF. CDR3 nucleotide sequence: TGTGCCATCAGTGAGTCGCAGGGGAGCACTGAAGCTTTCTTT.

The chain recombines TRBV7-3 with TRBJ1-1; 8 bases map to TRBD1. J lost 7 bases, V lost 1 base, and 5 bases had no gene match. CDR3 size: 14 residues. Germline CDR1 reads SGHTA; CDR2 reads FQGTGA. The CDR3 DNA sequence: TGTGCCAGCAGCTTAAATGCAGGGGGCTTTGAAGCTTTCTTT. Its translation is CASSLNAGGFEAFF.

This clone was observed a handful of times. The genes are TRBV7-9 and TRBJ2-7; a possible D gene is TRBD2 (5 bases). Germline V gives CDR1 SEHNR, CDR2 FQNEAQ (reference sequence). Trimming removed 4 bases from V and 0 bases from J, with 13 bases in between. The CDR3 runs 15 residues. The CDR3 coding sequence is TGTGCCAGCAGCTCCGGCCGAGGGCTCTCCTACGAGCAGTACTTC. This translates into CASSSGRGLSYEQYF.

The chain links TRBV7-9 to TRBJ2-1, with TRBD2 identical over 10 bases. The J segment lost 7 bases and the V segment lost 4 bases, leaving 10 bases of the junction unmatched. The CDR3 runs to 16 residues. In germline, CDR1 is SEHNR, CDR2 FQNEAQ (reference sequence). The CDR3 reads CASSSIAGGHLNEQFF. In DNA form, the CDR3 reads TGTGCCAGCAGCTCAATAGCGGGAGGCCACCTAAATGAGCAGTTCTTC.

The CDR3 DNA reads TGTGCCAGCAGCTTAGTATCAGGGTTGAACACTGAAGCTTTCTTT. The encoded protein is CASSLVSGLNTEAFF. This chain connects TRBV7-9 to TRBJ1-1; a weak D match, TRBD1 (5 bases). The CDR3 is 15 residues long. CDR1 is SEHNR, CDR2 FQNEAQ, per germline (reference sequence). The V gene lost 1 base and the J gene lost 0 bases, with 9 bases spanning the gap.

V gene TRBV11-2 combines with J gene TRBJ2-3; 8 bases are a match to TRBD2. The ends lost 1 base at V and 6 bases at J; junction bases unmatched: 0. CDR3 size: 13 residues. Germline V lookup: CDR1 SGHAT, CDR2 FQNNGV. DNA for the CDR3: TGTGCCAGCAGCTTAGCTAGCGGGGATACGCAGTATTTT. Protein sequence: CASSLASGDTQYF. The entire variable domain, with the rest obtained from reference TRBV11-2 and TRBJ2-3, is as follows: EAGVAQSPRYKIIEKRQSVAFWCNPISGHATLYWYQQILGQGPKLLIQFQNNGVVDDSQLPKDRFSAERLKGVDSTLKIQPAKLEDSAVYLCASSLASGDTQYFGPGTRLTVL.

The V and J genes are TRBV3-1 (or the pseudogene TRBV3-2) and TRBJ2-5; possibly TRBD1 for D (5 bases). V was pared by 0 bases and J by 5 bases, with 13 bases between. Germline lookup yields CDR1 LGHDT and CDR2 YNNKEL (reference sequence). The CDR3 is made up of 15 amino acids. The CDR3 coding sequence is TGTGCCAGCAGCCAAGAAGGGGCAGGCTCCGAGACCCAGTACTTC. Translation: CASSQEGAGSETQYF.

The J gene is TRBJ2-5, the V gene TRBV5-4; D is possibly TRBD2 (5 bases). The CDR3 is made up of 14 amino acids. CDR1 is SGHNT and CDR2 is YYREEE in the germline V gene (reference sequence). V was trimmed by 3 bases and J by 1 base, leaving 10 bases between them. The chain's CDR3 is CASSSGGSQETQYF. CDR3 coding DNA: TGTGCCAGCAGCTCCGGCGGGTCCCAAGAGACCCAGTACTTC.

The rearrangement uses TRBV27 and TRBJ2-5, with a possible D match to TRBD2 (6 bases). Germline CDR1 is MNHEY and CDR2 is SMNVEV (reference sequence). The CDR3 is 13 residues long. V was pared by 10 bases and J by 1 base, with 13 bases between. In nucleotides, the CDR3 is TGTGCCACCGAGGGACTCATCCAAGAGACCCAGTACTTC. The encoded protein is CATEGLIQETQYF.

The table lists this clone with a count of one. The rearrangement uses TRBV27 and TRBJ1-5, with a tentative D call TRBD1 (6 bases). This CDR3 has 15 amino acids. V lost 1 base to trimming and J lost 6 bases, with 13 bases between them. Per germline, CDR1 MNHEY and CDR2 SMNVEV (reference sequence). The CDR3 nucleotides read TGTGCCAGCAGTTTATTAGGTCAGGGGAGTCAGCCCCAGCATTTT. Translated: CASSLLGQGSQPQHF.

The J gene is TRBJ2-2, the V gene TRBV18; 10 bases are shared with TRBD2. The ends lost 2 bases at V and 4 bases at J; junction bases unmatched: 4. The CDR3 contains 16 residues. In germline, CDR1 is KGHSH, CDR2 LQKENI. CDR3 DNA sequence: TGTGCCAGCTCACCAAGAGCGGGAGGGGCCACCGGGGAGCTGTTTTTT. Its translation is CASSPRAGGATGELFF.

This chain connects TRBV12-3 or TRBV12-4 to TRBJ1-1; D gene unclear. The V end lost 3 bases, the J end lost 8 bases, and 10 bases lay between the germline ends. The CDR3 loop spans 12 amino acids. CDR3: CASSFSRAEAFF. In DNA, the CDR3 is TGTGCCAGCAGTTTCTCGCGGGCCGAAGCTTTCTTT.